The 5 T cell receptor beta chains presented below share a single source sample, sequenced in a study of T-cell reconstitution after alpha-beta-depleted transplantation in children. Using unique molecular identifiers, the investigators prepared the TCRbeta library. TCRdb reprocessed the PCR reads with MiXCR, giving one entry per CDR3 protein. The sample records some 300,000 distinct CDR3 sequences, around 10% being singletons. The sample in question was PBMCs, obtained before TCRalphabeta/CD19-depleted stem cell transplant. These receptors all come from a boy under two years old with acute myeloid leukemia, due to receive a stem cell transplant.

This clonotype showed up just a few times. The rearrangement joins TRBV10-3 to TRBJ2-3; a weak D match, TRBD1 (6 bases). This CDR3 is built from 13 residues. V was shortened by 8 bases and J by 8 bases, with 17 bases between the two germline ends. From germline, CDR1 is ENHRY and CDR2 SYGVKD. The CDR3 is CAIDQGMRGTQYF. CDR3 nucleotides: TGTGCCATCGATCAGGGGATGCGAGGTACGCAGTATTTT.

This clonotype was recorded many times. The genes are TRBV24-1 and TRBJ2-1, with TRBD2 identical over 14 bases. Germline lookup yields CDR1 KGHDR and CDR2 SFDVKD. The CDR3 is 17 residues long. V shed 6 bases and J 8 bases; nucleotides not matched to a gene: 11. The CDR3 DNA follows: TGTGCCACCAGTAGGCCCGGGACTAGCGGGAGATGGGATGAGCAGTTCTTC. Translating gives CATSRPGTSGRWDEQFF.

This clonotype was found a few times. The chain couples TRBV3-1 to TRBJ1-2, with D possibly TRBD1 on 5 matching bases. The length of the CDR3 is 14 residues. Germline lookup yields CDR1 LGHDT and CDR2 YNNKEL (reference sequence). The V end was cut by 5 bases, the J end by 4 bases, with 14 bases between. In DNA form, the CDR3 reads TGTGCCAGCAGCTTTCCCGGGACGGTCTATGGCTACACCTTC. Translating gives CASSFPGTVYGYTF.

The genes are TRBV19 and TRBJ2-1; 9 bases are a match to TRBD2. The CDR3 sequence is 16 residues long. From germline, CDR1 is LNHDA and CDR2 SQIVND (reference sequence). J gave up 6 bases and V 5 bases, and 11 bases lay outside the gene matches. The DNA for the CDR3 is TGTGCCAGTAGTGCCCTCTCCGCGGGGGGGCTCAATGAGCAGTTCTTC. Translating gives CASSALSAGGLNEQFF.

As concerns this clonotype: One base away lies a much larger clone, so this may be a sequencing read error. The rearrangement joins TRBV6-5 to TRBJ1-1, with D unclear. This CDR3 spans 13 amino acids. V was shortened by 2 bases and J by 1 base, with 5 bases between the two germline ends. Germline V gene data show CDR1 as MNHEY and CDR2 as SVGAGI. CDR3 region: CASSYPGNTEAFF. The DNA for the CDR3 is TGTGCCAGCAGTTACCCAGGGAACACTGAAGCTTTCTTT.